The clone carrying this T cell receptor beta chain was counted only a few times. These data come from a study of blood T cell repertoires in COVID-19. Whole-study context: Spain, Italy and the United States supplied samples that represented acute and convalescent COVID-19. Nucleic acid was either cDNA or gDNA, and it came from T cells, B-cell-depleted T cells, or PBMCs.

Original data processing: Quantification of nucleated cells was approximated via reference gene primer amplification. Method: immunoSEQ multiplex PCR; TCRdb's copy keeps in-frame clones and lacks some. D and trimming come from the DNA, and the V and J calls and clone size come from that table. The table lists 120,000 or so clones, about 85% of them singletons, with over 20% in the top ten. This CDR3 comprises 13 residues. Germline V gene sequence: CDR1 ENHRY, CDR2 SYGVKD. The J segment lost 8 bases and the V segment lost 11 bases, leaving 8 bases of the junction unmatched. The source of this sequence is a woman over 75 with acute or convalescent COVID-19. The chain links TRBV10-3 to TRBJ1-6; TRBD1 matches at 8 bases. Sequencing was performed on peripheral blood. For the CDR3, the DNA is TGTGCCGCCCAGGACAGGGTCGATTCACCCCTCCACTTT. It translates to CAAQDRVDSPLHF.